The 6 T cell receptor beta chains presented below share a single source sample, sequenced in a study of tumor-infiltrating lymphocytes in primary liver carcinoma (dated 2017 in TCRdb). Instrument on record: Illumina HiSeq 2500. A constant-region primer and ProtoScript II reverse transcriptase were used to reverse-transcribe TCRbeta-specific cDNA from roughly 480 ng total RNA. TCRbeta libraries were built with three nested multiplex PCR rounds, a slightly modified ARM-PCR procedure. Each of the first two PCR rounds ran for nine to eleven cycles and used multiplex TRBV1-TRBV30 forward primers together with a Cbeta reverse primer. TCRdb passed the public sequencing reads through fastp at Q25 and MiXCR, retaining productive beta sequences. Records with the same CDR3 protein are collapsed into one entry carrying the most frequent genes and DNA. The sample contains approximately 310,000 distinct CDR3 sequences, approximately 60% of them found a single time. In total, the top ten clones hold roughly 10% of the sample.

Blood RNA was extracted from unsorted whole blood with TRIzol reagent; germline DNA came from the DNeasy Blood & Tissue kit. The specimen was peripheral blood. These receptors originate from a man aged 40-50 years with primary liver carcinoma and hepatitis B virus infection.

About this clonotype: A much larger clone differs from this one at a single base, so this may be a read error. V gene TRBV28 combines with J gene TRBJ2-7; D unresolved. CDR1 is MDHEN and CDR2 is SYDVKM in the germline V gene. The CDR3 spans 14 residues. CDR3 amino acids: CASTNARSSYEQNF. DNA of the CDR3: TGTGCCAGCACCAACGCTCGCAGCTCCTACGAGCAGAACTTC.

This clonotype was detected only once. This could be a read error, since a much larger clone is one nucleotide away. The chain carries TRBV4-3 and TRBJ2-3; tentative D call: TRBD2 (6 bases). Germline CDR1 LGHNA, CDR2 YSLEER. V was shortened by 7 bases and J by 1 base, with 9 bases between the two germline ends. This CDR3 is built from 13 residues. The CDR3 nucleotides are TGCGCCAGCACCGCTAGCGGCACAGATACGCAGTATTTT. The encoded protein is CASTASGTDTQYF.

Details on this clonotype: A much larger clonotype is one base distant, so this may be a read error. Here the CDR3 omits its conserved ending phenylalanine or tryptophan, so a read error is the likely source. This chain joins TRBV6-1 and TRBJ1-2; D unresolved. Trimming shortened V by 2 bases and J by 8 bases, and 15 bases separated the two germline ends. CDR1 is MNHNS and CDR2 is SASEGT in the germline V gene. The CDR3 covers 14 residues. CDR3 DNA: TGTGCCAGCAGTGAATCGGGGTTCTTCTCCGGCTACACCATC. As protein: CASSESGFFSGYTI.

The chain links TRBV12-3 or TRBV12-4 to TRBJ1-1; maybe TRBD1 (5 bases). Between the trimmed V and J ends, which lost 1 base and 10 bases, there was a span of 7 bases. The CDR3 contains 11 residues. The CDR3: CASSLGQGAFF. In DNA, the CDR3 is TGTGCCAGCAGTTTAGGGCAGGGAGCTTTCTTT.

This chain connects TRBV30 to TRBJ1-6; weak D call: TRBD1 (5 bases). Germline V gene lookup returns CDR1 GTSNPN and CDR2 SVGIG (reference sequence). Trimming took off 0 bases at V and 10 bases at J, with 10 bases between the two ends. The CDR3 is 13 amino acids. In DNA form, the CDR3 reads TGTGCCTGGAGTGTACGGGGGTCCTCACCCCTCCACTTT. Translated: CAWSVRGSSPLHF.

CDR3 sequence: CASSTTGDYTF. The DNA of the CDR3 is TGTGCCAGCAGTACGACAGGGGACTACACCTTC. This sequence joins TRBV6-1 and TRBJ1-2, with TRBD1 matching 8 bases. The CDR3 is 11 amino acids. From germline, CDR1 is MNHNS and CDR2 SASEGT. Trimming cost V 5 bases and J 10 bases; bases outside gene matches: 3.